Listed below are T cell receptor beta chains from one sample, sequenced in a study of cytomegalovirus exposure and HLA in healthy donors. Repertoires were generated with immunoSEQ multiplex PCR, while TCRdb's copy carries only in-frame clones and drops some. The sample includes a few hundred thousand clones, more than 60% of them seen just once. The sequencing sample was made of PBMCs. The receptors come from a woman younger than 45 in good health and CMV-seronegative. Each CDR3 is given without its conserved first and last residue. The D gene is left open where the match is weak.

V | D | length | CDR3
TRBV25-1 | TRBD1 | 13 | ASSGDSQGDYGYT
TRBV27 | NA | 11 | ASSFAGSYEQY
TRBV19 | NA | 13 | ASSIWGQGIETQY
TRBV5-8 | NA | 12 | ASSLEYQTYEQY
TRBV18 | NA | 13 | ASSPDRRTGNTIY
TRBV10-3 | TRBD2 | 15 | AISPQAGARGTDTQY
TRBV25-1 | TRBD1 | 14 | ASSEAGRGQVETQY
TRBV4-1 | TRBD2 | 15 | ASSQEAVGGYKETQY
TRBV9 | NA | 11 | ASSVFTGTEAF
TRBV11-3 | NA | 11 | ASSAGSHGELF
TRBV29-1 | NA | 8 | SLAGSEQY
TRBV11-2 | TRBD2 | 14 | ASSFSGISGAYEQY
TRBV2 | NA | 11 | ASNALVNEKLF
TRBV19 | TRBD1 | 13 | ASSRSTGSAYGYT
TRBV15 | TRBD1 | 13 | ATSAEGARGNTIY
TRBV5-6 | NA | 13 | ASILGWGGGTEAF
TRBV15 | TRBD2 | 15 | ATSRDQDLAGINEQF
TRBV10-3 | TRBD1 | 14 | AISESKLDRAKGYT
TRBV6-1 | TRBD2 | 13 | ASSVTSGRVNEQF
TRBV15 | NA | 15 | DTSPTYARGSGNTIY
TRBV4-1 | NA | 12 | ASSQVSLTDTQY
TRBV4-1 | TRBD1 | 12 | ASSLGQAPMGYT